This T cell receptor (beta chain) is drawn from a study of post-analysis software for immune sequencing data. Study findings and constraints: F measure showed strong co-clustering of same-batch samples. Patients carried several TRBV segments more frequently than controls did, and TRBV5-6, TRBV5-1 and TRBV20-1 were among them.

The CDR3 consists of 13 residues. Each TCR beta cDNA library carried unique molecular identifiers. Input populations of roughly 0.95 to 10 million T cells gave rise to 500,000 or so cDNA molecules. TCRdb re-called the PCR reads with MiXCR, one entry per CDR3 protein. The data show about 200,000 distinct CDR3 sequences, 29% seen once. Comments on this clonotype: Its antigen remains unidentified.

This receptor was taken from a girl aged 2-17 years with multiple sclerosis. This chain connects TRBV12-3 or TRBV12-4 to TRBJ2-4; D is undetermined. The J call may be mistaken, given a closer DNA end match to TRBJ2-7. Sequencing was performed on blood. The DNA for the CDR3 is TGTGCCAGCAGTTTGAAAGCACCCTACGAGCAGTACTTC. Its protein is CASSLKAPYEQYF.